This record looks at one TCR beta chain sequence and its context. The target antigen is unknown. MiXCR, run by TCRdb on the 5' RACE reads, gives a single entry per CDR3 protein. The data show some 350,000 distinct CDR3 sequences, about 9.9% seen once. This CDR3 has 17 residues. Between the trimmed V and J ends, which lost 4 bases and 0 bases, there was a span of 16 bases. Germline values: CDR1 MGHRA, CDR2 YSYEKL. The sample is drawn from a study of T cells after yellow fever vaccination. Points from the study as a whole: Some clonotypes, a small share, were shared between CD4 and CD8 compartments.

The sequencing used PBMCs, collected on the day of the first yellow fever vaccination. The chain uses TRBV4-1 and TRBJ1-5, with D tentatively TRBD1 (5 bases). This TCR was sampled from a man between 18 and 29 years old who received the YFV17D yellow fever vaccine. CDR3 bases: TGCGCCAGCAGCCGGGACCAGCAGGATTATAGCAATCAGCCCCAGCATTTT. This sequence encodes CASSRDQQDYSNQPQHF.